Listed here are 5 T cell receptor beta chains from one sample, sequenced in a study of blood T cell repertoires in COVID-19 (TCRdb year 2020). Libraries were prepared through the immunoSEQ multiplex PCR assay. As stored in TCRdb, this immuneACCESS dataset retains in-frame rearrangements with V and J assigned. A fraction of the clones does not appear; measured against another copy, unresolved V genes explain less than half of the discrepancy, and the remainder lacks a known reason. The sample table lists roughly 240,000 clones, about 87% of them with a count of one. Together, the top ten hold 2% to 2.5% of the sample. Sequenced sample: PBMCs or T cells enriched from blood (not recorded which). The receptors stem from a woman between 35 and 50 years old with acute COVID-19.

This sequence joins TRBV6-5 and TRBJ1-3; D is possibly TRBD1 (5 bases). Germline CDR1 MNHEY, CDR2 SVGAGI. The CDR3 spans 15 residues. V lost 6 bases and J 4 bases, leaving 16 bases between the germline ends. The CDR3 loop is CASRGGTSNGNTIYF. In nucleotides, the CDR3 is TGTGCCAGCAGGGGCGGGACGTCAAACGGAAACACCATATATTTT.

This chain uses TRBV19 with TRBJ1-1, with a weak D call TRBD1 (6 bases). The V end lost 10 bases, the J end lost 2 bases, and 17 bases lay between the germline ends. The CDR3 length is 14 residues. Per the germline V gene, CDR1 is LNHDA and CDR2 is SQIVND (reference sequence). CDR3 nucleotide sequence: TGTGCCATCTCAACAGGGATGGGTAACACTGAAGCTTTCTTT. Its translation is CAISTGMGNTEAFF.

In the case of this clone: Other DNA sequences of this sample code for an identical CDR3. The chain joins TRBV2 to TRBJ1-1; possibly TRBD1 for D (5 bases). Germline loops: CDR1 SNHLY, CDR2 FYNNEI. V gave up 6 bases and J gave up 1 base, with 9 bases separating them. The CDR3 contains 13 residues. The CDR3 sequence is CASRGRGNTEAFF. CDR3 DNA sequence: TGTGCCAGCAGAGGGAGGGGGAACACTGAAGCTTTCTTT.

CDR3 DNA: TGTGCCAGCTCACGGGGACAGGCCAACGAGGGTGAAAAACTGTTTTTT. Translation gives CASSRGQANEGEKLFF. The rearrangement uses TRBV18 and TRBJ1-4; 8 bases line up with TRBD1. The CDR3 spans 16 residues. J lost 7 bases, V lost 4 bases, and 11 bases had no gene match. CDR1 is KGHSH and CDR2 is LQKENI in the germline V gene.

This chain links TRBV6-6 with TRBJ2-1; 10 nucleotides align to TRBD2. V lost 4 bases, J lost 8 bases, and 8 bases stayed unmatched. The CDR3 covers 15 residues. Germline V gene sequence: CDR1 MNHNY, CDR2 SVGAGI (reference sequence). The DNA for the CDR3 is TGTGCCAGCAGTTTCCAGCGGGGGGGCCGATATGAGCAGTTCTTC. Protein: CASSFQRGGRYEQFF.